This T cell receptor (beta chain) was observed in a study of blood T cells in healthy people across ages. V gave up 5 bases and J gave up 4 bases; unmatched junction bases: 17. This CDR3 is built from 18 residues. Looked up from germline, CDR1 is SEHNR and CDR2 is FQNEAQ (reference sequence). This clonotype was recorded only once. Alongside a J-beta primer mix, a sample-barcoded 5' primer served in a second PCR lasting about 7 to 12 cycles. TCRdb re-called the 5' RACE reads with MiXCR, one entry per CDR3 protein. The sample lists approximately 830,000 distinct CDR3 sequences; approximately 65% were seen once.

The TCR originated in a man under 40 in good health. The V and J genes are TRBV7-9 and TRBJ2-3, with 8 bases matching TRBD2. Source material: blood. The CDR3 region has the DNA TGTGCCAGCAGCCTAAACGGCGGAGCGGGGGAACGGTCAGATACGCAGTATTTT. Encoded protein: CASSLNGGAGERSDTQYF.